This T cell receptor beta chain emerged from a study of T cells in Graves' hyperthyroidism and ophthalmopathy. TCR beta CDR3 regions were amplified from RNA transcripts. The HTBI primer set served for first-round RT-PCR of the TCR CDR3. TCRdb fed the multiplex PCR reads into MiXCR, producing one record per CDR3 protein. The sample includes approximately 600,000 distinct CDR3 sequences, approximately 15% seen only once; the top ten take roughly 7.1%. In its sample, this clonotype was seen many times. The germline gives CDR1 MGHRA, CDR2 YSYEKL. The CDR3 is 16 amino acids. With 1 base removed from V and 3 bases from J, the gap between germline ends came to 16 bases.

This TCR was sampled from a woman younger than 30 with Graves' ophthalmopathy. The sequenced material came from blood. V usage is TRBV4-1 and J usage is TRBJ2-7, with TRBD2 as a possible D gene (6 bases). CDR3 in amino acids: CASSQVERAGRYEQYF. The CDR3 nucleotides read TGCGCCAGCAGCCAAGTGGAAAGGGCGGGACGCTACGAGCAGTACTTC.